The 27 T cell receptor beta chains below were found in one sample sequenced in a study of shared clonotypes between healthy human individuals. Here immunoSEQ multiplex PCR was the method, and the copy in TCRdb shows in-frame clones only, minus some. The repertoire holds about 1.1 million clones, with about four fifths as singletons. The sample taken for sequencing was memory CD4+ T cells from PBMCs. The sample's subset: CD45RA-negative fraction. The origin of the receptors is a man between 18 and 29 years old in good health. Some clones in this sample may be carry-over from other donors' samples.

This clone was picked up one time. The chain carries TRBV6-4 and TRBJ2-3; the D gene is possibly TRBD1 (6 bases). Trimming shortened V by 4 bases and J by 3 bases, and 8 bases separated the two germline ends. Germline V gene data show CDR1 as MRHNA and CDR2 as SNTAGT. The CDR3 runs to 13 residues. CDR3 protein: CASSVRGTDTQYF. CDR3 in DNA: TGTGCCAGCAGTGTGAGGGGGACAGATACGCAGTATTTT.

The chain joins TRBV9 to TRBJ2-7; the D gene is possibly TRBD1 (5 bases). The CDR3 contains 14 residues. Germline values: CDR1 SGDLS, CDR2 YYNGEE. Trimming stripped 4 bases from V and 4 bases from J, with 15 bases between. Here the CDR3 DNA reads TGTGCCAGCAGCCCTTCACCCCAGGGATACGAGCAGTACTTC. Protein: CASSPSPQGYEQYF.

The chain links TRBV2 to TRBJ1-1; TRBD1 agrees at 7 bases. V was clipped by 1 base and J by 7 bases; unmatched bases: 6. Germline CDR1 SNHLY, CDR2 FYNNEI. The CDR3 covers 14 residues. CDR3: CASSEGQGVIEAFF. As DNA, the CDR3 is TGTGCCAGCAGTGAAGGGCAGGGGGTGATTGAAGCTTTCTTT.

V is TRBV28 and J is TRBJ2-3; no firm D call. The germline CDR1 and CDR2 sequences are MDHEN and SYDVKM. V was shortened by 8 bases and J by 2 bases, with 5 bases between the two germline ends. The CDR3 is 11 residues long. CDR3 nucleotides: TGTGCCAGCGCTATCACAGATACGCAGTATTTT. It encodes CASAITDTQYF.

This chain connects TRBV6-5 to TRBJ1-4; tentative D call: TRBD1 (6 bases). Germline values: CDR1 MNHEY, CDR2 SVGAGI. This CDR3 has 13 residues. V gave up 6 bases and J gave up 9 bases, with 14 bases separating them. CDR3 residues: CASRRIGQQKLFF. CDR3 nucleotide sequence: TGTGCCAGCAGGCGGATCGGACAGCAAAAACTGTTTTTT.

This rearrangement joins TRBV28 to TRBJ2-6; D is undetermined. The CDR3 is 16 amino acids. Trimming left V 2 bases short and J 2 bases short, with 10 bases between. CDR1 and CDR2 from the germline V gene are MDHEN and SYDVKM. In nucleotides, the CDR3 is TGTGCCAGCAGTTTAGTTGGTCTTACTGGGGCCAACGTCCTGACTTTC. Translating gives CASSLVGLTGANVLTF.

A note on this clone: At one boundary the junction diverges from the germline segment, which might be a read error. The gene calls are TRBV6-5 and TRBJ1-6; D gene unclear. The germline gives CDR1 MNHEY, CDR2 SVGAGI. CDR3 length equals 15 residues. CDR3 sequence (DNA): TGTGCCACCAGTGGGGAAGTGACCTATAATTCACCCCTCCACTTT. Translated: CATSGEVTYNSPLHF.

This clone appeared once. J is TRBJ2-3 and V is TRBV28; 8 nucleotides align to TRBD2. V was clipped by 6 bases and J by 4 bases; unmatched bases: 3. Germline CDR1 reads MDHEN; CDR2 reads SYDVKM. The CDR3 length is 13 residues. DNA for the CDR3: TGTGCCAGCAGCGGGAGGGCCGCAGATACGCAGTATTTT. It translates to CASSGRAADTQYF.

The chain joins TRBV5-1 to TRBJ2-2; TRBD2 matches at 10 bases. CDR3 length: 15 amino acids. CDR1 and CDR2 (germline): SGHRS, YFSETQ. Germline trimming cut 6 bases from V and 5 bases from J; bases unmatched to any gene: 7. This CDR3 is CASTGLAGETGELFF. Written as DNA, the CDR3 is TGCGCCAGCACTGGCCTAGCGGGAGAAACCGGGGAGCTGTTTTTT.

The gene calls are TRBV7-2 and TRBJ1-4; a weak D match, TRBD1 (6 bases). CDR3 length: 15 residues. V gave up 5 bases and J gave up 5 bases, with 15 bases separating them. Germline V CDR1 and CDR2: SGHTA, FQGNSA. The CDR3, as DNA: TGTGCCAGCAGCACGGGGACACTAGGAAATGAAAAACTGTTTTTT. Its translation is CASSTGTLGNEKLFF.

The J gene is TRBJ2-7, the V gene TRBV28; perhaps TRBD2 as D (7 bases). The CDR3 has 16 amino acids. Germline values: CDR1 MDHEN, CDR2 SYDVKM. Trimming removed 7 bases from V and 0 bases from J, with 19 bases in between. In DNA, the CDR3 is TGTGCCAGCATCAAAGGGGGGGACTGGTCCTCCTACGAGCAGTACTTC. Protein product: CASIKGGDWSSYEQYF.

This clone occurred a few times. This specimen includes other DNA sequences encoding the same CDR3. The chain joins TRBV9 to TRBJ2-1; unclear D gene. The germline CDR1 and CDR2 sequences are SGDLS and YYNGEE. The CDR3 has 13 residues. V lost 0 bases to trimming and J lost 6 bases, with 7 bases between them. The CDR3 region is CASSVAALNEQFF. CDR3 in DNA: TGTGCCAGCAGCGTAGCAGCCCTCAATGAGCAGTTCTTC.

The rearrangement links TRBV7-9 to TRBJ2-2; D remains ambiguous. The germline V gene encodes CDR1 SEHNR and CDR2 FQNEAQ (reference sequence). The CDR3 sequence is 16 residues long. Trimming removed 5 bases from V and 1 base from J, with 14 bases in between. The CDR3 region is CASSTQTVRNTGELFF. The DNA of the CDR3 is TGTGCCAGCAGCACTCAGACGGTTAGGAACACCGGGGAGCTGTTTTTT.

This chain connects TRBV6-5 to TRBJ1-3; D not resolved. Germline V lookup: CDR1 MNHEY, CDR2 SVGAGI. V was trimmed by 0 bases and J by 1 base, leaving 7 bases between them. The CDR3 has 15 amino acids. The CDR3 is CASSYSFASGNTIYF. The DNA of the CDR3 is TGTGCCAGCAGTTACTCGTTCGCTTCTGGAAACACCATATATTTT.

This clone was observed a handful of times. The chain joins TRBV5-1 to TRBJ1-5, with D uncertain. CDR1 and CDR2 (germline): SGHRS, YFSETQ. CDR3 length: 13 residues. The V gene lost 0 bases and the J gene lost 7 bases, with 8 bases spanning the gap. The CDR3 DNA is TGCGCCAGCAGCTTGGATGGGGAGCAGCCCCAGCATTTT. Protein product: CASSLDGEQPQHF.

V gene TRBV5-1 combines with J gene TRBJ1-1; 9 bases line up with TRBD1. The CDR3 loop spans 15 amino acids. V trimming: 1 base; J trimming: 4 bases; junction bases outside the gene matches: 5. Germline CDR1 SGHRS, CDR2 YFSETQ. The CDR3: CASSLTGGLSTEAFF. CDR3 DNA sequence: TGCGCCAGCAGCTTGACAGGGGGCTTGAGCACTGAAGCTTTCTTT.

The V and J genes are TRBV5-1 and TRBJ1-1, with a possible D match to TRBD1 (5 bases). V was cut by 2 bases and J by 0 bases, with 8 bases left in between. The CDR3 runs to 14 residues. Germline-derived CDR1 and CDR2 are SGHRS and YFSETQ. The CDR3 nucleotides read TGCGCCAGCAGCTTCAAGGGACTGAACACTGAAGCTTTCTTT. Amino acid sequence: CASSFKGLNTEAFF.

Concerning this clone itself: This same CDR3 is encoded by further DNA sequences in the sample. The V gene is TRBV2, the J gene TRBJ2-7; D not certain. Germline CDR1 and CDR2: SNHLY and FYNNEI. The length of the CDR3 is 11 residues. V was pared by 5 bases and J by 4 bases, with 6 bases between. The CDR3 DNA follows: TGTGCCAGCAGTAGGGCTTACGAGCAGTACTTC. It translates to CASSRAYEQYF.

CDR3 residues: CASSLEGMYEQYF. CDR3 coding DNA: TGTGCCAGCAGCCTAGAGGGTATGTACGAGCAGTACTTC. The chain is built from TRBV9 and TRBJ2-7; D might be TRBD2 (5 bases). In germline, CDR1 is SGDLS, CDR2 YYNGEE. V was pared by 4 bases and J by 4 bases, with 12 bases between. The CDR3 is 13 residues long.

The CDR3 here is CATSRDRGLAGEQYF. The CDR3 DNA reads as TGTGCCACCAGCAGAGATCGAGGGCTAGCAGGCGAGCAGTACTTC. V gene TRBV15 combines with J gene TRBJ2-7; maybe TRBD2 (5 bases). V was cut by 0 bases and J by 6 bases, with 15 bases left in between. The CDR3 runs 15 residues. Germline V lookup: CDR1 LNHNV, CDR2 YYDKDF (reference sequence).

Concerning this clone itself: This CDR3 is also generated by other DNA sequences in the sample. This chain connects TRBV7-3 to TRBJ1-1; D not certain. Germline V gene data show CDR1 as SGHTA and CDR2 as FQGTGA. Between the trimmed V and J ends, which lost 2 bases and 4 bases, there was a span of 8 bases. The CDR3 consists of 13 residues. The CDR3 DNA sequence: TGTGCCAGCAGCTTAGACCCCGGCACTGAAGCTTTCTTT. Translation gives CASSLDPGTEAFF.

The gene calls are TRBV5-1 and TRBJ2-3; D may be TRBD2 (5 bases). This CDR3 contains 15 residues. V lost 1 base to trimming and J lost 0 bases, with 9 bases between them. Germline lookup yields CDR1 SGHRS and CDR2 YFSETQ. CDR3 sequence reads: CASSLFGGSTDTQYF. The CDR3 DNA is TGCGCCAGCAGCTTGTTTGGCGGGAGCACAGATACGCAGTATTTT.

This clone was recorded at least ten times. The V and J genes are TRBV11-2 and TRBJ2-3, with D perhaps matching TRBD1 (5 bases). Deletions cut 1 base from V and 6 bases from J, with 11 bases between. The germline V gene encodes CDR1 SGHAT and CDR2 FQNNGV. There are 14 residues in the CDR3. The CDR3 DNA is TGTGCCAGCAGCTTAGGACCCCCAGGGGATACGCAGTATTTT. It codes for CASSLGPPGDTQYF.

J is TRBJ2-1 and V is TRBV9; D perhaps matches TRBD1 (5 bases). Germline CDR1 SGDLS, CDR2 YYNGEE. There are 16 residues in the CDR3. Between the trimmed V and J ends, which lost 4 bases and 2 bases, there was a span of 16 bases. The CDR3: CASSPPTASTYNEQFF. The CDR3 nucleotides are TGTGCCAGCAGCCCCCCGACAGCCTCAACCTACAATGAGCAGTTCTTC.

This clone was recorded once. The chain is built from TRBV7-2 and TRBJ1-2, with D maybe TRBD1 (5 bases). The CDR3 has 14 amino acids. In germline, CDR1 is SGHTA, CDR2 FQGNSA. Trimming cost V 5 bases and J 2 bases, with 12 bases left between them. CDR3 bases: TGTGCCAGCAGCAGAGGGACGGGAAACTATGGCTACACCTTC. It is translated as CASSRGTGNYGYTF. Using reference TRBV7-2 and TRBJ1-2 for the parts outside the CDR3, the full variable domain is GAGVSQSPSNKVTEKGKDVELRCDPISGHTALYWYRQSLGQGLEFLIYFQGNSAPDKSGLPSDRFSAERTGGSVSTLTIQRTQQEDSAVYLCASSRGTGNYGYTFGSGTRLTVV.

This clone was seen only a few times. The chain joins TRBV30 to TRBJ1-5; no firm D call. Germline V gene data show CDR1 as GTSNPN and CDR2 as SVGIG (reference sequence). This CDR3 is 13 amino acids long. Trimming removed 3 bases at V and 5 bases at J, with 11 bases between. The CDR3 loop reads CAWSKQLDQPQHF. The CDR3 DNA reads as TGTGCCTGGAGCAAACAGTTGGATCAGCCCCAGCATTTT. Variable domain in full (rest from reference TRBV30 and TRBJ1-5): SQTIHQWPATLVQPVGSPLSLECTVEGTSNPNLYWYRQAAGRGLQLLFYSVGIGQISSEVPQNLSASRPQDRQFILSSKKLLLSDSGFYLCAWSKQLDQPQHFGDGTRLSIL.

The chain recombines TRBV10-1 with TRBJ1-1; 7 nucleotides line up with TRBD1. Trimming removed 5 bases from V and 1 base from J; junction bases left unmatched: 4. This CDR3 has 14 residues. CDR1 WNHNN and CDR2 SYGVQD come from the germline V gene (reference sequence). The CDR3 spells CASSSGTANTEAFF. The CDR3 DNA sequence: TGCGCCAGCAGTTCCGGGACAGCGAACACTGAAGCTTTCTTT.